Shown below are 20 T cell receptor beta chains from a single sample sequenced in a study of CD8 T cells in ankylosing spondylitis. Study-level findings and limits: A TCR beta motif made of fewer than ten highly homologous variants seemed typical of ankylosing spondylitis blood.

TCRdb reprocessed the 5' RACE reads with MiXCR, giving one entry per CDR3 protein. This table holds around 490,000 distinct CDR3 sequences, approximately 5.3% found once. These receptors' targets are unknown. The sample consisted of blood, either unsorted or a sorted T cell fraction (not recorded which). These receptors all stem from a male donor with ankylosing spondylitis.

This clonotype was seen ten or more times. The CDR3 protein is CASSLQYSNTGELFF. The CDR3 DNA is TGCGCCAGCAGCCTACAATACAGTAACACCGGGGAGCTGTTTTTT. The rearrangement uses TRBV4-3 and TRBJ2-2, with D unclear. Germline V gives CDR1 LGHNA, CDR2 YSLEER. The CDR3 spans 15 residues. Trimming cost V 4 bases and J 2 bases, with 11 bases left between them.

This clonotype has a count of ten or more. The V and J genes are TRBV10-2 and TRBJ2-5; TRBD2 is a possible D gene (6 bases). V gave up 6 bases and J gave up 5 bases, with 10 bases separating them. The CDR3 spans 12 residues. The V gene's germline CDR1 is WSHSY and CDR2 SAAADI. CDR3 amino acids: CASSGGTETQYF. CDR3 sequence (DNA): TGCGCCAGCAGCGGCGGGACGGAGACCCAGTACTTC.

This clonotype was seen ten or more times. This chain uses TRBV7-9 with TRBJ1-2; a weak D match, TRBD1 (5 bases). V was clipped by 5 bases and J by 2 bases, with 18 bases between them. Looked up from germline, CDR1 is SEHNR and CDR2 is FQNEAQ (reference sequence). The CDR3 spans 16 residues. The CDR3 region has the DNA TGTGCCAGCAGCGCTAGGCGGACATCGTACAACTATGGCTACACCTTC. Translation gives CASSARRTSYNYGYTF.

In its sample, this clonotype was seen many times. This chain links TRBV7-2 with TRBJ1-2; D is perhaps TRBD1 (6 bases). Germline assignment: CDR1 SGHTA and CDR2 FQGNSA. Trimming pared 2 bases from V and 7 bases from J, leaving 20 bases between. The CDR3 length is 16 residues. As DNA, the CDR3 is TGTGCCAGCAGCTTAAGTTTCTCTACAGGGCTTACTGGCTACACCTTC. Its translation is CASSLSFSTGLTGYTF.

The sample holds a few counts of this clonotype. The CDR3 coding sequence is TGTGCCAGCACCCCGAGCCGGGGAGGGCCAGATACGCAGTATTTT. The encoded protein is CASTPSRGGPDTQYF. The rearrangement links TRBV7-9 to TRBJ2-3, with 7 bases matching TRBD2. Unmatched junction bases numbered 11, after V lost 7 bases and J lost 4 bases. Germline V gives CDR1 SEHNR, CDR2 FQNEAQ (reference sequence). This CDR3 spans 15 amino acids.

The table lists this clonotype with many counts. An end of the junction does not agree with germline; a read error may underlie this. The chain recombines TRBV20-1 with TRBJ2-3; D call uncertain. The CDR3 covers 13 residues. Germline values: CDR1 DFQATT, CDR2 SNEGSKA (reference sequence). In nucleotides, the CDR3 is TGCAGTGCTGGAGACACGAGCACAGATACGCAGTATTTT. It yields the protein CSAGDTSTDTQYF.

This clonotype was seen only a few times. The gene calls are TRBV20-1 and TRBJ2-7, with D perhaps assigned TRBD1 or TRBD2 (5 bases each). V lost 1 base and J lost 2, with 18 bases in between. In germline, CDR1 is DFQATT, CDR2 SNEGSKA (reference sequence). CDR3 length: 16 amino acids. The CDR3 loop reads CSARVPGRQTPYEQYF. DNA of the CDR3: TGCAGTGCTAGAGTCCCGGGACGTCAAACTCCCTACGAGCAGTACTTC.

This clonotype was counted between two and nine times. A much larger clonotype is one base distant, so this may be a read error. CDR3 sequence (DNA): TGTGCCAGCAGCCGGACAGGGGCCACAGATACGCAGTATTTT. This gives the protein CASSRTGATDTQYF. The chain links TRBV7-9 to TRBJ2-3; TRBD1 matches at 9 bases. Germline V lookup: CDR1 SEHNR, CDR2 FQNEAQ (reference sequence). The CDR3 runs to 14 residues. The ends lost 5 bases at V and 2 bases at J; junction bases unmatched: 2.

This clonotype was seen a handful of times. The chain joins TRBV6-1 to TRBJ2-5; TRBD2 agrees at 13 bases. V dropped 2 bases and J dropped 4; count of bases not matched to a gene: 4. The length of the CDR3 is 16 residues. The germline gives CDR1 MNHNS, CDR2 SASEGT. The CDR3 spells CASSETSGRALETQYF. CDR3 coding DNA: TGTGCCAGCAGTGAAACTAGCGGGAGGGCCCTAGAGACCCAGTACTTC.

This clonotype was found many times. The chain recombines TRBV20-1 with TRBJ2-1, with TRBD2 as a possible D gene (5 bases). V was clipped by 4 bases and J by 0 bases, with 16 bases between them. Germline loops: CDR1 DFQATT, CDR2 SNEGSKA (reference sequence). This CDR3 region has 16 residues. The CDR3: CSAKRGRTSSYNEQFF. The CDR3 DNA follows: TGCAGTGCTAAACGGGGTAGAACGTCCTCCTACAATGAGCAGTTCTTC.

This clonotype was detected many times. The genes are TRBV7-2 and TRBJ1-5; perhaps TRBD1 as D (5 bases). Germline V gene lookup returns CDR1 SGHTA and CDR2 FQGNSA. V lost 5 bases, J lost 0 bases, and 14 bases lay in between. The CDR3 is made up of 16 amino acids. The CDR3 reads CASSRGAGISNQPQHF. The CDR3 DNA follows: TGTGCCAGCAGCAGAGGGGCAGGGATTAGCAATCAGCCCCAGCATTTT.

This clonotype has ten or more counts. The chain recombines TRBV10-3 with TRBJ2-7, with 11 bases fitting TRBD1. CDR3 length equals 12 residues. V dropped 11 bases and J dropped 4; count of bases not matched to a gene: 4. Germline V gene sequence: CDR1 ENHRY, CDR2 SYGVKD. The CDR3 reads CASGTGGYEQYF. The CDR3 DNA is TGTGCCTCCGGGACAGGGGGATACGAGCAGTACTTC.

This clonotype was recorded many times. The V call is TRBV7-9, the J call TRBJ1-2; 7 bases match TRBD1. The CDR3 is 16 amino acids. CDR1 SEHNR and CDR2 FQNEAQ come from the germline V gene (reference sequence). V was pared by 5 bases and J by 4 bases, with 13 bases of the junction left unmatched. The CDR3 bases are TGTGCCAGCAGCCCCAAGGGGGACAGAAGGATCTATGGCTACACCTTC. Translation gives CASSPKGDRRIYGYTF.

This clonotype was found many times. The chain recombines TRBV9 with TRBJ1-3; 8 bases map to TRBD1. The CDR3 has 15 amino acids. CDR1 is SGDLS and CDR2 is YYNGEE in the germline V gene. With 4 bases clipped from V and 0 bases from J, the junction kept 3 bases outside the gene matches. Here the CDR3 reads CASSTTGGSGNTIYF. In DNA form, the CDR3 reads TGTGCCAGCAGCACTACAGGGGGCTCTGGAAACACCATATATTTT.

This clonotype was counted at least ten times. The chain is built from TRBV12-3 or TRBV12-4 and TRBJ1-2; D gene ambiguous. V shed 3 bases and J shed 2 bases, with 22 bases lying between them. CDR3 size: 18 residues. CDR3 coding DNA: TGTGCCAGCAGTTTGAGGTCCGGACCCCGCCGGACGAACTATGGCTACACCTTC. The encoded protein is CASSLRSGPRRTNYGYTF.

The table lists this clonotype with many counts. CDR3 amino acids: CASSLNRQGPTETQYF. The CDR3 nucleotides read TGTGCCAGCAGCCTGAACCGACAGGGGCCCACAGAGACCCAGTACTTC. The chain uses TRBV7-2 and TRBJ2-5; 8 nucleotides align to TRBD1. The CDR3 runs 16 residues. Unmatched junction bases numbered 12, after V lost 5 bases and J lost 4 bases. Germline V gene data show CDR1 as SGHTA and CDR2 as FQGNSA.

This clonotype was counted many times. The CDR3 spells CATSRGGSGSYNEQFF. The CDR3 DNA reads as TGTGCCACCAGCAGAGGCGGTAGCGGTTCCTACAATGAGCAGTTCTTC. The V and J genes are TRBV15 and TRBJ2-1; maybe TRBD2 (6 bases). CDR3 length: 16 residues. V was cut by 1 base and J by 1 base, with 11 bases left in between. Germline assignment: CDR1 LNHNV and CDR2 YYDKDF (reference sequence). The full variable domain, rest sourced from reference TRBV15 and TRBJ2-1, is DAMVIQNPRYQVTQFGKPVTLSCSQTLNHNVMYWYQQKSSQAPKLLFHYYDKDFNNEADTPDNFQSRRPNTSFCFLDIRSPGLGDTAMYLCATSRGGSGSYNEQFFGPGTRLTVL.

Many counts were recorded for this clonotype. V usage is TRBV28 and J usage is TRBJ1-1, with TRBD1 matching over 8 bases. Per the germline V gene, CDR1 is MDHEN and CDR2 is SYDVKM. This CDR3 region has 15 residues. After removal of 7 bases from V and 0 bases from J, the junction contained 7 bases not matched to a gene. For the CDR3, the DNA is TGTGCCAGCACCCCCCGACAGGGGATGAACACTGAAGCTTTCTTT. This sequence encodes CASTPRQGMNTEAFF.

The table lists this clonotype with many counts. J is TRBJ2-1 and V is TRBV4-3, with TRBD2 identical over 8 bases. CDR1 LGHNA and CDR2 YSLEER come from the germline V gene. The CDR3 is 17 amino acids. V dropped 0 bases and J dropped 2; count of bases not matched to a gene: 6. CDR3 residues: CASSQEPIAGTYNEQFF. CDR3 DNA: TGCGCCAGCAGCCAAGAACCCATAGCGGGGACCTACAATGAGCAGTTCTTC.

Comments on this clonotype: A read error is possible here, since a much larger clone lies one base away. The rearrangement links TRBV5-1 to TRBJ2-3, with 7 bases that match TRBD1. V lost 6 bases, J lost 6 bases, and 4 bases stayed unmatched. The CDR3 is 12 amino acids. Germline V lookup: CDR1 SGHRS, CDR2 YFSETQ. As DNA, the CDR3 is TGCGCCAGCACCTGCAGGGGGGATACGCAGTATTTT. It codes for CASTCRGDTQYF.